These 3 T cell receptor beta chains came from one sample sequenced in a study of T cells in Graves' hyperthyroidism and ophthalmopathy. The investigators amplified TCR beta CDR3 regions from RNA transcripts. The TCR CDR3 first-round RT-PCR relied on the HTBI primer set. TCRdb processed the multiplex PCR reads anew with MiXCR; each CDR3 protein has one entry. The table includes under 350,000 distinct CDR3 sequences, 20% to 25% detected once. The sequenced sample consisted of blood. All receptors derive from a woman aged 50 to 65 with Graves' hyperthyroidism.

This clonotype was recorded many times. This chain uses TRBV5-1 with TRBJ2-7; a weak D match, TRBD1 (7 bases). Trimming pared 4 bases from V and 3 bases from J, leaving 11 bases between. The CDR3 has 13 amino acids. Germline CDR1 reads SGHRS; CDR2 reads YFSETQ. CDR3 in amino acids: CASSAGQIYEQYF. DNA of the CDR3: TGCGCCAGCAGCGCGGGACAGATCTACGAGCAGTACTTC.

This clonotype was detected ten times or more. The chain uses TRBV10-1 and TRBJ2-7; TRBD1 agrees at 12 bases. CDR3 length equals 15 residues. The germline gives CDR1 WNHNN, CDR2 SYGVQD (reference sequence). Trimming removed 4 bases from V and 2 bases from J; junction bases left unmatched: 3. The CDR3 coding sequence is TGCGCCAGCAGTGCCGGGACAGGGGGCCCCTACGAGCAGTACTTC. Amino acids: CASSAGTGGPYEQYF.

This clonotype was counted many times. The CDR3 region has the DNA TGTGCCTTATCGACAGGAGCCTATAATTCACCCCTCCACTTT. It is translated as CALSTGAYNSPLHF. The chain joins TRBV30 to TRBJ1-6; TRBD1 is a possible D gene (6 bases). The CDR3 loop spans 14 amino acids. The V gene lost 7 bases and the J gene lost 2 bases, with 12 bases spanning the gap. CDR1 GTSNPN and CDR2 SVGIG come from the germline V gene (reference sequence).